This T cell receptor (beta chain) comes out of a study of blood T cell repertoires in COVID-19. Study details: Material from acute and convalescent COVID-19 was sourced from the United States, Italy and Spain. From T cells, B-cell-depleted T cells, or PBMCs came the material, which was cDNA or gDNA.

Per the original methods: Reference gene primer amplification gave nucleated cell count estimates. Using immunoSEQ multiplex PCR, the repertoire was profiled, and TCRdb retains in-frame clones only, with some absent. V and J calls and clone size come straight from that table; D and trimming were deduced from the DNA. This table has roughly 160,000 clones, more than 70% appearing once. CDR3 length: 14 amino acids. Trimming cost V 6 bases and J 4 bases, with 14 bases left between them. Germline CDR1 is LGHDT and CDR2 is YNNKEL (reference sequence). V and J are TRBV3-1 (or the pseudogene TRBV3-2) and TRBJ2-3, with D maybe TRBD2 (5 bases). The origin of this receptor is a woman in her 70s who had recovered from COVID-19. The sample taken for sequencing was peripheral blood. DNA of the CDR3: TGTGCCAGCAGGGGAGCGGCCTCCCCAGATACGCAGTATTTT. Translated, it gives CASRGAASPDTQYF.